The 24 T cell receptor beta chains below were found in one sample sequenced in a study of T cells in Graves' hyperthyroidism and ophthalmopathy. TCR beta CDR3 regions were amplified from RNA. HTBI primers were used for first-round RT-PCR of the TCR CDR3. One entry per CDR3 protein, called by TCRdb with MiXCR from the multiplex PCR reads. The data show a few hundred thousand distinct CDR3 sequences, 15% seen once. The sequenced sample was blood. These receptor sequences come from a woman aged 25 to 45 with Graves' hyperthyroidism.

This clonotype was seen ten or more times. The chain is built from TRBV29-1 and TRBJ2-2; 7 bases map to TRBD1. Germline CDR1 reads SQVTM; CDR2 reads ANQGSEA. The length of the CDR3 is 14 residues. Trimming removed 4 bases from V and 1 base from J; junction bases left unmatched: 3. The CDR3 sequence: CSVGGTVNTGELFF. CDR3 sequence (DNA): TGCAGCGTTGGGGGGACAGTGAACACCGGGGAGCTGTTTTTT.

Concerning this clonotype: An end of the junction differs from the germline gene, which may be a read error. The CDR3 sequence is CASSVVAGYEQYF. The CDR3 coding sequence is TGTGCCAGCAGTGTAGTTGCGGGATACGAGCAGTACTTC. The V call is TRBV9, the J call TRBJ2-7; D possibly corresponds to TRBD2 (6 bases). CDR1 and CDR2 (germline): SGDLS, YYNGEE. This CDR3 spans 13 amino acids.

This clonotype was picked up a small number of times. V gene TRBV19 combines with J gene TRBJ2-3, with a possible D match to TRBD1 (5 bases). Trimming cost V 3 bases and J 5 bases, with 18 bases left between them. From germline, CDR1 is LNHDA and CDR2 SQIVND (reference sequence). The CDR3 contains 16 residues. The CDR3 DNA reads TGTGCCAGTAGTATCGTCGGCCGACAGCGTGGAGATACGCAGTATTTT. This translates into CASSIVGRQRGDTQYF.

This clonotype was detected only a few times. The CDR3 coding sequence is TGTGCCAGCAGGACCCCAAGAAGAGGCACTGAAGCTTTCTTT. Translating gives CASRTPRRGTEAFF. This chain connects TRBV11-2 to TRBJ1-1; D gene uncertain. In germline, CDR1 is SGHAT, CDR2 FQNNGV. The ends were cut back, 6 bases at V and 4 bases at J, with 15 bases in the middle. CDR3 length: 14 amino acids.

This clonotype was seen more than once but under ten times. The gene calls are TRBV7-3 and TRBJ1-4; D is uncertain. The CDR3 consists of 15 residues. CDR1 is SGHTA, CDR2 FQGTGA, per germline. Deletions cut 4 bases from V and 8 bases from J, with 17 bases between. CDR3 nucleotide sequence: TGTGCCAGCAGCTCCTCCCCGGGGTTGGGGGAAAAACTGTTTTTT. Protein sequence: CASSSSPGLGEKLFF.

Ten or more counts support this clonotype. The rearrangement uses TRBV27 and TRBJ1-2; no definite D call. The CDR3 is 13 residues long. V was pared by 2 bases and J by 6 bases, with 10 bases between. Germline values: CDR1 MNHEY, CDR2 SMNVEV (reference sequence). Written as DNA, the CDR3 is TGTGCCAGCAGTTTAGGGCAGAAAGATGGCTACACCTTC. It yields the protein CASSLGQKDGYTF.

J is TRBJ1-6 and V is TRBV6-5; D unresolved. The germline V gene has CDR1 MNHEY and CDR2 SVGAGI. V lost 0 bases and J lost 13, with 10 bases in between. The length of the CDR3 is 13 residues. CDR3 sequence reads: CASSYSRPRPLHF. CDR3 DNA sequence: TGTGCCAGCAGTTACTCGCGCCCCCGTCCCCTCCACTTT.

This clonotype was observed many times. This chain's CDR3 is CASSLAGEKSREQYF. DNA of the CDR3: TGTGCCAGCAGCTTGGCAGGGGAAAAGTCCCGCGAGCAGTACTTC. J is TRBJ2-7 and V is TRBV7-9, with a possible D match to TRBD1 (6 bases). This CDR3 spans 15 amino acids. V lost 3 bases and J 6 bases, leaving 18 bases between the germline ends. Per the germline V gene, CDR1 is SEHNR and CDR2 is FQNEAQ (reference sequence).

This clonotype has more than one count but fewer than ten. V usage is TRBV7-6 and J usage is TRBJ2-1, with 9 nucleotides matching TRBD2. Unmatched junction bases numbered 10, after V lost 4 bases and J lost 3 bases. CDR3 length equals 17 residues. Germline V CDR1 and CDR2: SGHVS, FNYEAQ. The CDR3 is CASSSGGGAGGYNEQFF. The CDR3 DNA sequence: TGTGCCAGCAGCTCCGGGGGCGGAGCGGGGGGCTACAATGAGCAGTTCTTC.

This clonotype was seen many times. The chain couples TRBV11-2 to TRBJ2-1; the D is unclear. With 3 bases removed from V and 2 bases from J, the gap between germline ends came to 8 bases. This CDR3 has 14 residues. In germline, CDR1 is SGHAT, CDR2 FQNNGV. The CDR3 here is CASSFGPTYNEQFF. As DNA, the CDR3 is TGTGCCAGCAGCTTCGGGCCAACCTACAATGAGCAGTTCTTC.

The chain has TRBV5-6 and TRBJ2-7, with 12 bases aligning to TRBD2. Germline CDR1 SGHDT, CDR2 YYEEEE. CDR3 size: 16 residues. The ends lost 4 bases at V and 7 bases at J; junction bases unmatched: 12. CDR3 amino acids: CASSDPSGRALREQYF. CDR3 sequence (DNA): TGTGCCAGCAGCGACCCTAGCGGGAGGGCCTTGAGGGAGCAGTACTTC.

This clonotype was counted between two and nine times. The gene calls are TRBV12-3 or TRBV12-4 and TRBJ1-3; D gene unclear. The CDR3 consists of 15 residues. Trimming pared 3 bases from V and 2 bases from J, leaving 11 bases between. The CDR3 sequence: CASSFSGEAGNTIYF. The CDR3 DNA sequence: TGTGCCAGCAGTTTTTCCGGGGAAGCTGGAAACACCATATATTTT.

Note on this clonotype: An end of the junction differs from the germline gene, which may be a read error. V is TRBV7-9 and J is TRBJ2-7; the match to TRBD2 covers 8 bases. Germline lookup yields CDR1 SEHNR and CDR2 FQNEAQ (reference sequence). CDR3 length: 13 residues. The CDR3 is CASRASGSYKQYF. CDR3 sequence (DNA): TGTGCCAGCAGAGCAAGCGGGAGCTACAAGCAGTACTTC.

Of note for this clonotype: A much larger clone lies a single base off, so this may be a read error. This chain connects TRBV27 to TRBJ2-6; 9 nucleotides agree with TRBD1. The CDR3 extends over 19 amino acids. The germline V gene has CDR1 MNHEY and CDR2 SMNVEV (reference sequence). The CDR3 spells CASSSDRGRTIRGANVVTF. CDR3 coding DNA: TGTGCCAGCAGTTCCGACAGGGGGAGGACAATAAGGGGGGCCAACGTCGTGACTTTC.

The table lists this clonotype with a few counts. This chain joins TRBV9 and TRBJ2-1, with D maybe TRBD2 (6 bases). Germline CDR1 and CDR2: SGDLS and YYNGEE. Trimming shortened V by 3 bases and J by 0 bases, and 19 bases separated the two germline ends. The CDR3 is 18 amino acids. The DNA of the CDR3 is TGTGCCAGCAGCGAGGCCCCCCGGGACTTAGGCTCCTACAATGAGCAGTTCTTC. Encoded protein: CASSEAPRDLGSYNEQFF.

CDR3 DNA: TGCAGCGTTGAAGATTGGTCGGCGGGAGCTTTCTTT. Protein product: CSVEDWSAGAFF. This chain joins TRBV29-1 and TRBJ1-1; D is ambiguous. Germline values: CDR1 SQVTM, CDR2 ANQGSEA. This CDR3 has 12 amino acids. Trimming shortened V by 0 bases and J by 10 bases, and 12 bases separated the two germline ends.

Comment on this clonotype: A much more abundant neighbour one base away suggests this may be a read error. V gene TRBV5-1 combines with J gene TRBJ2-7, with D possibly matching TRBD2 (5 bases). Per the germline V gene, CDR1 is SGHRS and CDR2 is YFSETQ. The CDR3 is 14 amino acids. The DNA for the CDR3 is TGCGCCAGCAGCTCGGACTTCTTGGGCTACGAGCAGTGCTTC. It encodes CASSSDFLGYEQCF.

The V gene is TRBV30, the J gene TRBJ2-6; D gene uncertain. Germline CDR1 reads GTSNPN; CDR2 reads SVGIG (reference sequence). The CDR3 length is 13 residues. Trimming pared 1 base from V and 3 bases from J, leaving 4 bases between. CDR3 amino acids: CAWSAIGANVLTF. The DNA of the CDR3 is TGTGCCTGGAGTGCCATTGGGGCCAACGTCCTGACTTTC.

This clonotype was counted at least ten times. This chain connects TRBV20-1 to TRBJ2-7; perhaps TRBD1 as D (5 bases). The CDR3 loop spans 13 amino acids. The germline V and J ends were trimmed by 2 bases and 3 bases, with 11 bases remaining between them. The germline V gene encodes CDR1 DFQATT and CDR2 SNEGSKA (reference sequence). CDR3 region: CSARRGQNYEQYF. Here the CDR3 DNA reads TGCAGTGCTAGAAGGGGCCAGAACTACGAGCAGTACTTC.

This clonotype turned up a few times. V usage is TRBV28 and J usage is TRBJ2-7; no clear D gene. Germline V gives CDR1 MDHEN, CDR2 SYDVKM. V was trimmed by 6 bases and J by 0 bases, leaving 6 bases between them. The CDR3 runs to 12 residues. Here the CDR3 reads CASRVSSYEQYF. As DNA, the CDR3 is TGTGCCAGCAGAGTCAGCTCCTACGAGCAGTACTTC.

This rearrangement joins TRBV6-1 to TRBJ2-5; possibly TRBD1 for D (6 bases). Per germline, CDR1 MNHNS and CDR2 SASEGT. The V and J ends lost 8 bases and 5 bases respectively, with 15 bases between them. The CDR3 has 13 residues. CDR3 coding DNA: TGTGCCAGCGGATCAGGGGCGCGGGAGACCCAGTACTTC. Amino acids: CASGSGARETQYF.

This clonotype was recorded at least ten times. The rearrangement uses TRBV3-1 and TRBJ2-7, with TRBD1 identical over 8 bases. The V segment lost 2 bases and the J segment 7 bases; nucleotides outside the gene matches: 4. CDR3 size: 13 residues. The germline V gene encodes CDR1 LGHDT and CDR2 YNNKEL (reference sequence). The CDR3 loop reads CASSQTRQGEQYF. The CDR3 nucleotides are TGTGCCAGCAGCCAAACGCGACAGGGGGAGCAGTACTTC.

This clonotype appeared many times. The V call is TRBV7-2, the J call TRBJ2-1; 7 nucleotides agree with TRBD2. J was trimmed by 4 bases and V by 0 bases; bases with no gene match: 15. The CDR3 is 19 residues long. The germline CDR1 and CDR2 sequences are SGHTA and FQGNSA. The CDR3 sequence is CASSLAPSTTGLRYNEQFF. The CDR3 bases are TGTGCCAGCAGCTTAGCTCCTTCCACTACGGGACTAAGGTACAATGAGCAGTTCTTC.

In this sample, this clonotype turned up many times. The J gene is TRBJ2-7, the V gene TRBV20-1; 8 nucleotides line up with TRBD2. Germline V gives CDR1 DFQATT, CDR2 SNEGSKA (reference sequence). Trimming took 3 bases from V and 3 from J; bases not matched to a gene: 4. The CDR3 runs to 13 residues. The CDR3 loop is CSASSGAVYEQYF. CDR3 sequence (DNA): TGCAGTGCTAGTAGCGGGGCGGTCTACGAGCAGTACTTC.